The 23 T cell receptor beta chains presented below share a single source sample, sequenced in a study of T cell responses to AZD1222 COVID-19 vaccine. Measured with immunoSEQ multiplex PCR; TCRdb has only the in-frame clones, and not every one. Of about 150,000 clones in the sample, about 90% are singletons; the top ten hold roughly 5.8%. Material: peripheral blood, obtained on day 0 of MenACWY control vaccination. The receptors were gathered from an adult in good health.

The chain has TRBV6-2 or TRBV6-3 and TRBJ2-7; D may be TRBD2 (6 bases). The length of the CDR3 is 16 residues. CDR1 is MNHEY, CDR2 SVGEGT, per germline. The V and J ends lost 0 bases and 6 bases respectively, with 18 bases between them. The CDR3 sequence: CASSYSGTFSTGEQYF. The CDR3 region has the DNA TGTGCCAGCAGTTACTCGGGGACTTTTAGTACAGGCGAGCAGTACTTC.

This chain joins TRBV10-3 and TRBJ1-5; D is perhaps TRBD1 (5 bases). Germline V gene sequence: CDR1 ENHRY, CDR2 SYGVKD. Trimming pared 4 bases from V and 10 bases from J, leaving 11 bases between. The CDR3 has 12 amino acids. The CDR3 DNA is TGTGCCATCAGTGGGGGGGAATCCCCCCAGCATTTT. Its translation: CAISGGESPQHF.

The genes are TRBV5-1 and TRBJ2-1, with a tentative D call TRBD2 (7 bases). Germline-derived CDR1 and CDR2 are SGHRS and YFSETQ. Trimming left V 4 bases short and J 5 bases short, with 16 bases between. The CDR3 is made up of 15 amino acids. Here the CDR3 DNA reads TGCGCCAGCAGCCCGCCCCGGGGGGCCGACAATGAGCAGTTCTTC. Its protein is CASSPPRGADNEQFF.

This clone was counted a single time. The V and J genes are TRBV7-9 and TRBJ2-3; the D call may be TRBD1 or TRBD2 (6 bases each). The CDR3 loop spans 14 amino acids. Germline lookup yields CDR1 SEHNR and CDR2 FQNEAQ (reference sequence). V dropped 4 bases and J dropped 6 bases, with 14 bases sitting between them. CDR3 in DNA: TGTGCCAGCAGCTGGGGGGCCGGGGTGGATACGCAGTATTTT. Its translation: CASSWGAGVDTQYF.

The chain's CDR3 is CASSPPGRLLNSNQPQHF. The CDR3, as DNA: TGTGCCAGTAGCCCCCCCGGGCGCTTACTTAATAGCAATCAGCCCCAGCATTTT. This chain links TRBV19 with TRBJ1-5; D is ambiguous. The CDR3 loop spans 18 amino acids. From germline, CDR1 is LNHDA and CDR2 SQIVND (reference sequence). Trimming left V 6 bases short and J 0 bases short, with 21 bases between. Looking up the rest from reference TRBV19 and TRBJ1-5 gives the full variable domain: DGGITQSPKYLFRKEGQNVTLSCEQNLNHDAMYWYRQDPGQGLRLIYYSQIVNDFQKGDIAEGYSVSREKKESFPLTVTSAQKNPTAFYLCASSPPGRLLNSNQPQHFGDGTRLSIL.

This chain links TRBV20-1 with TRBJ2-7; 11 nucleotides line up with TRBD2. This CDR3 has 15 residues. After removal of 3 bases from V and 7 bases from J, the junction contained 11 bases not matched to a gene. Looked up from germline, CDR1 is DFQATT and CDR2 is SNEGSKA (reference sequence). The CDR3 protein is CSASPLAGGPGEQYF. CDR3 nucleotides: TGCAGTGCTAGTCCTTTAGCGGGAGGGCCTGGAGAGCAGTACTTC.

The chain uses TRBV7-9 and TRBJ2-3, with 13 positions matching TRBD2. This CDR3 has 17 amino acids. V was pared by 1 base and J by 8 bases, with 9 bases of the junction left unmatched. Germline V CDR1 and CDR2: SEHNR, FQNEAQ (reference sequence). Here the CDR3 reads CASSLGSGLAGEGTQYF. CDR3 DNA sequence: TGTGCCAGCAGCTTAGGATCCGGACTAGCGGGAGAGGGTACGCAGTATTTT.

The rearrangement links TRBV6-4 to TRBJ2-2; tentatively, D is TRBD1 or TRBD2 (5 bases each). Between the trimmed V and J ends, which lost 0 bases and 6 bases, there was a span of 11 bases. There are 15 residues in the CDR3. Germline CDR1 and CDR2: MRHNA and SNTAGT. Written as DNA, the CDR3 is TGTGCCAGCAGTGACTCGGCGCGAGGGGCCGGGGAGCTGTTTTTT. It encodes CASSDSARGAGELFF.

The CDR3 bases are TGTGCCAGCAGCCAAAGAGGGGAAGGGGCCGGGACTGAAGCTTTCTTT. Translation: CASSQRGEGAGTEAFF. The rearrangement links TRBV3-1 (or the pseudogene TRBV3-2) to TRBJ1-1, with D tentatively TRBD1 (5 bases). The germline gives CDR1 LGHDT, CDR2 YNNKEL (reference sequence). V was trimmed by 2 bases and J by 5 bases, leaving 18 bases between them. The CDR3 is 16 amino acids.

The chain employs TRBV4-1 and TRBJ2-5; the D gene is possibly TRBD1 (6 bases). This CDR3 has 14 amino acids. With 3 bases removed from V and 4 bases from J, the gap between germline ends came to 12 bases. Per germline, CDR1 MGHRA and CDR2 YSYEKL. Here the CDR3 DNA reads TGCGCCAGCAGCCAGCCTACAGGGAGAGAGACCCAGTACTTC. It encodes CASSQPTGRETQYF.

The CDR3 sequence is CASSYGAASGANVLTF. CDR3 coding DNA: TGTGCCAGCAGTTACGGGGCTGCGAGTGGGGCCAACGTCCTGACTTTC. The chain links TRBV28 to TRBJ2-6; perhaps D is TRBD1 or TRBD2 (5 bases each). This CDR3 region has 16 residues. V lost 4 bases and J 3 bases, leaving 13 bases between the germline ends. The V gene's germline CDR1 is MDHEN and CDR2 SYDVKM.

In nucleotides, the CDR3 is TGTGCCAGTAGTGACGTCGGGACAGGGGGGAATGGGTATGGCTACACCTTC. It specifies CASSDVGTGGNGYGYTF. The rearrangement uses TRBV19 and TRBJ1-2, with 11 bases identical to TRBD1. Germline V lookup: CDR1 LNHDA, CDR2 SQIVND (reference sequence). V was pared by 5 bases and J by 5 bases, with 13 bases of the junction left unmatched. The CDR3 has 17 amino acids.

The chain has TRBV4-1 and TRBJ1-4; D not resolved. Per the germline V gene, CDR1 is MGHRA and CDR2 is YSYEKL. V shed 3 bases and J shed 8 bases, with 16 bases lying between them. The CDR3 is 15 amino acids. The DNA of the CDR3 is TGCGCCAGCAGCCAGTTCGGGCCGAGGGAGGAAAAACTGTTTTTT. Protein sequence: CASSQFGPREEKLFF.

This sequence joins TRBV19 and TRBJ2-5; 10 bases map to TRBD2. Germline-derived CDR1 and CDR2 are LNHDA and SQIVND (reference sequence). J gave up 4 bases and V 7 bases, and 12 bases lay outside the gene matches. The length of the CDR3 is 16 residues. The CDR3 DNA reads TGTGCCAGTAATCCCCGGGCTAGCGGGAGTAGAGAGACCCAGTACTTC. Amino acids: CASNPRASGSRETQYF.

The genes are TRBV27 and TRBJ1-5, with TRBD1 identical over 7 bases. Germline trimming cut 5 bases from V and 6 bases from J; bases unmatched to any gene: 10. The CDR3 contains 15 residues. CDR1 MNHEY and CDR2 SMNVEV come from the germline V gene (reference sequence). In DNA, the CDR3 is TGTGCCAGCAGTCCCCAGACAGGGTCTATTCAGCCCCAGCATTTT. The encoded protein is CASSPQTGSIQPQHF.

The genes are TRBV5-1 and TRBJ1-3, with a possible D match to TRBD1 (5 bases). V was trimmed by 2 bases and J by 2 bases, leaving 14 bases between them. CDR1 SGHRS and CDR2 YFSETQ come from the germline V gene. The CDR3 is made up of 16 amino acids. In DNA form, the CDR3 reads TGCGCCAGCAGCTTAGGGGAAGCGGTGCCTGGAAACACCATATATTTT. It encodes CASSLGEAVPGNTIYF.

The chain links TRBV18 to TRBJ1-2; no clear D gene. The V end was cut by 3 bases, the J end by 3 bases, with 8 bases between. This CDR3 is built from 13 residues. Looked up from germline, CDR1 is KGHSH and CDR2 is LQKENI. CDR3 residues: CASSPDGDYGYTF. The CDR3 region has the DNA TGTGCCAGCTCACCGGACGGAGACTATGGCTACACCTTC. The complete variable domain, with remaining parts taken from reference TRBV18 and TRBJ1-2, reads NAGVMQNPRHLVRRRGQEARLRCSPMKGHSHVYWYRQLPEEGLKFMVYLQKENIIDESGMPKERFSAEFPKEGPSILRIQQVVRGDSAAYFCASSPDGDYGYTFGSGTRLTVV.

The J gene is TRBJ2-1, the V gene TRBV5-1, with 15 bases aligning to TRBD2. J gave up 0 bases and V 3 bases, and 4 bases lay outside the gene matches. Germline-derived CDR1 and CDR2 are SGHRS and YFSETQ. The CDR3 has 18 residues. The DNA of the CDR3 is TGCGCCAGCAGCTGGACTAGCGGGGGGGTGAACTCCTACAATGAGCAGTTCTTC. Translating it yields CASSWTSGGVNSYNEQFF.

The V call is TRBV12-3 or TRBV12-4, the J call TRBJ2-1; D not resolved. V lost 3 bases and J lost 10, with 10 bases in between. The CDR3 has 12 amino acids. For the CDR3, the DNA is TGTGCCAGCAGTTTCGAAGAAGGGGAGCAGTTCTTC. Translated, it gives CASSFEEGEQFF.

The J gene is TRBJ1-1, the V gene TRBV29-1; no definite D call. Germline CDR1 and CDR2: SQVTM and ANQGSEA. The CDR3 runs to 10 residues. CDR3 nucleotide sequence: TGCAGTGGGTCGCTTTCTGAAGCTTTCTTT. Translating gives CSGSLSEAFF.

V gene TRBV2 combines with J gene TRBJ2-2; TRBD2 aligns across 7 bases. V was pared by 6 bases and J by 6 bases, with 10 bases of the junction left unmatched. CDR1 is SNHLY, CDR2 FYNNEI, per germline. The CDR3 length is 15 residues. DNA of the CDR3: TGTGCCAGCAGAGAAAACGGACTAGTCGCCGGGGAGCTGTTTTTT. Amino acid sequence: CASRENGLVAGELFF.

This chain connects TRBV29-1 to TRBJ1-2, with D perhaps TRBD1 (6 bases). This CDR3 spans 13 amino acids. Trimming took off 6 bases at V and 5 bases at J, with 16 bases between the two ends. Germline CDR1 reads SQVTM; CDR2 reads ANQGSEA. The CDR3, as DNA: TGCAGCGTCAGTTCCCGGACAGATTATGGCTACACCTTC. It codes for CSVSSRTDYGYTF.

This sequence joins TRBV5-1 and TRBJ1-1, with D unresolved. The V and J ends lost 4 bases and 3 bases respectively, with 10 bases between them. CDR1 is SGHRS, CDR2 YFSETQ, per germline. The CDR3 runs 13 residues. The CDR3 protein is CASSERPDTEAFF. The CDR3 DNA sequence: TGCGCCAGCAGCGAGAGGCCCGACACTGAAGCTTTCTTT.